Listed here is a single TCR beta chain. This sample is part of a study of cytomegalovirus exposure and HLA in healthy donors. PCR was performed using 60 Vbeta and 13 Jbeta primers. Sequencing was performed with immunoSEQ multiplex PCR; in TCRdb, only in-frame clones are kept and a portion is missing. The sample has around 94,000 clones, approximately 82% seen once; the top ten hold 2.6%. The sample consisted of PBMCs. This sequence originates from a man aged 40-55 years in good health and CMV-seronegative.

CDR3 region: CASSEDQLELYGYTF. The CDR3 DNA follows: TGCGCCAGCAGTGAGGACCAGCTGGAGCTCTATGGCTACACCTTC. The chain employs TRBV10-1 and TRBJ1-2, with unresolved D. V lost 2 bases and J 4 bases, leaving 14 bases between the germline ends. This CDR3 region has 15 residues. Germline CDR1 is WNHNN and CDR2 is SYGVQD (reference sequence).